The 4 T cell receptor beta chains below all came from one sample that was sequenced in a study of CD8+ T cells in alopecia areata. Sequencing relied on a cDNA template that was reverse transcribed from extracted RNA. The protocol was immunoSEQ multiplex PCR, while the TCRdb copy is restricted to in-frame clones and leaves out a portion. Of roughly 20,000 clones in the sample, 60% to 80% were seen once. Peripheral blood, together with lesional scalp punch biopsies, was collected from alopecia areata patients. Sequenced here: skin, sampled at week 0. The origin of the receptors is a human donor with alopecia areata.

The chain has TRBV7-2 and TRBJ1-5; no definite D call. The V gene lost 1 base and the J gene lost 0 bases, with 7 bases spanning the gap. The germline CDR1 and CDR2 sequences are SGHTA and FQGNSA. CDR3 length: 15 amino acids. CDR3 DNA sequence: TGTGCCAGCAGCTTAGTGGGAAATAGCAATCAGCCCCAGCATTTT. Its protein product is CASSLVGNSNQPQHF.

The chain is built from TRBV27 and TRBJ1-1, with TRBD1 matching over 8 bases. CDR3 size: 16 residues. Trimming took 3 bases from V and 3 from J; bases not matched to a gene: 9. Germline V gene sequence: CDR1 MNHEY, CDR2 SMNVEV (reference sequence). The CDR3 coding sequence is TGTGCCAGCAGTTTTGACGCAGGGGGCCGGGACACTGAAGCTTTCTTT. Encoded protein: CASSFDAGGRDTEAFF.

In its sample, this clone was seen once. V is TRBV21-1 and J is TRBJ1-5; TRBD1 is taken as the D call from the table, unchecked against the DNA. TRBV21-1 is annotated as a pseudogene. The CDR3 loop spans 16 amino acids. CDR3 sequence (DNA): TGTGCCATCGACAGGGGGCACCCCCATAGCAATCAGCCCCAGCATTTT. Protein sequence: CAIDRGHPHSNQPQHF.

This chain connects TRBV15 to TRBJ2-3; D is unresolved. V lost 5 bases and J 2 bases, leaving 8 bases between the germline ends. Germline V lookup: CDR1 LNHNV, CDR2 YYDKDF (reference sequence). The CDR3 spans 13 residues. In DNA, the CDR3 is TGTGCCACCAGCGTGGGCGCCACAGATACGCAGTATTTT. It codes for CATSVGATDTQYF.